This entry lists 19 T cell receptor beta chains sequenced from one sample in a study of blood T cell repertoires in COVID-19. TCRdb's table, derived via immunoSEQ multiplex PCR, lists solely in-frame clones and lacks some. Of about 100,000 clones detected, about 90% appear once; the ten largest clones hold around 1.2%. Sequencing was carried out using peripheral blood. The receptors here all came from a woman between 25 and 40 years old with acute or convalescent COVID-19.

This clone was counted once. The rearrangement links TRBV5-8 to TRBJ1-1; no definite D call. Trimming left V 0 bases short and J 4 bases short, with 10 bases between. Germline V gene sequence: CDR1 SGHTS, CDR2 YDEGEE. CDR3 length: 14 residues. The CDR3 here is CASSLGDRGTEAFF. CDR3 DNA: TGTGCCAGCAGCTTGGGGGATCGGGGCACTGAAGCTTTCTTT.

The chain employs TRBV28 and TRBJ1-5; TRBD1 matches 7 bases. The germline gives CDR1 MDHEN, CDR2 SYDVKM. J lost 9 bases, V lost 6 bases, and 8 bases had no gene match. This CDR3 spans 13 amino acids. CDR3 nucleotide sequence: TGTGCCAGCAGGGACAGGCATGGGTCGCCCCAGCATTTT. Translating gives CASRDRHGSPQHF.

The chain employs TRBV6-5 and TRBJ1-3; no clear D. This CDR3 is built from 13 residues. From germline, CDR1 is MNHEY and CDR2 SVGAGI. Trimming removed 8 bases from V and 2 bases from J, with 10 bases in between. The CDR3 here is CASAVVTGNTIYF. The CDR3, as DNA: TGTGCCAGCGCGGTAGTAACTGGAAACACCATATATTTT.

The genes are TRBV15 and TRBJ1-5; no definite D call. The CDR3 contains 14 residues. The V end was cut by 1 base, the J end by 4 bases, with 8 bases between. Germline CDR1 is LNHNV and CDR2 is YYDKDF (reference sequence). CDR3 in amino acids: CATSRAPLNQPQHF. As DNA, the CDR3 is TGTGCCACCAGCAGAGCTCCACTTAATCAGCCCCAGCATTTT.

The chain couples TRBV20-1 to TRBJ1-1; D ambiguous. The V gene lost 3 bases and the J gene lost 4 bases, with 9 bases spanning the gap. CDR1 and CDR2 (germline): DFQATT, SNEGSKA (reference sequence). This CDR3 has 12 residues. The CDR3 here is CSASQVPTEAFF. DNA for the CDR3: TGCAGTGCTAGTCAGGTCCCCACTGAAGCTTTCTTT.

V is TRBV6-5 and J is TRBJ2-1; TRBD2 matches at 10 bases. The J segment lost 6 bases and the V segment lost 6 bases, leaving 5 bases of the junction unmatched. The germline gives CDR1 MNHEY, CDR2 SVGAGI. The CDR3 runs to 14 residues. DNA for the CDR3: TGTGCCAGCAGACTAGCGGGAATTACCAATGAGCAGTTCTTC. Translation gives CASRLAGITNEQFF.

This clone has just a few counts. CDR3 nucleotide sequence: TGTGCCAGCAGCTTCTGGGGGGATCAGCCCCAGCATTTT. The encoded protein is CASSFWGDQPQHF. This chain uses TRBV7-9 with TRBJ1-5; a possible D gene is TRBD1 (5 bases). The CDR3 covers 13 residues. Deletions cut 3 bases from V and 5 bases from J, with 8 bases between. Germline-derived CDR1 and CDR2 are SEHNR and FQNEAQ (reference sequence).

The chain uses TRBV9 and TRBJ2-3, with D tentatively TRBD2 (7 bases). Germline CDR1 SGDLS, CDR2 YYNGEE. V dropped 4 bases and J dropped 2 bases, with 11 bases sitting between them. The CDR3 sequence is 14 residues long. For the CDR3, the DNA is TGTGCCAGCAGCCGAGGGGGGGTCACAGATACGCAGTATTTT. Translation gives CASSRGGVTDTQYF.

V gene TRBV7-6 combines with J gene TRBJ2-7, with TRBD2 matching over 16 bases. Trimming removed 5 bases from V and 3 bases from J; junction bases left unmatched: 7. The V gene's germline CDR1 is SGHVS and CDR2 FNYEAQ. This CDR3 has 17 amino acids. The DNA of the CDR3 is TGTGCCAGCAGCCCCGCTGGGACTAGCGGGAGGGTCTACGAGCAGTACTTC. Its translation: CASSPAGTSGRVYEQYF. Supplemented by reference TRBV7-6 and TRBJ2-7, the full variable domain reads GAGVSQSPRYKVTKRGQDVALRCDPISGHVSLYWYRQALGQGPEFLTYFNYEAQQDKSGLPNDRFSAERPEGSISTLTIQRTEQRDSAMYRCASSPAGTSGRVYEQYFGPGTRLTVT.

This clone was seen once. The chain couples TRBV14 to TRBJ1-3, with no clear D. Per germline, CDR1 SGHDN and CDR2 FVKESK. This CDR3 spans 13 amino acids. Trimming took 4 bases from V and 0 from J, leaving 4 bases between them. CDR3 region: CASSLFSGNTIYF. CDR3 DNA sequence: TGTGCCAGCAGCCTCTTCTCTGGAAACACCATATATTTT.

In DNA form, the CDR3 reads TGTGCCAGCAGAGGGACAGGGCCCACTGAAGCTTTCTTT. Its translation is CASRGTGPTEAFF. The chain has TRBV27 and TRBJ1-1, with TRBD1 matching 9 bases. The J segment lost 4 bases and the V segment lost 6 bases, leaving 3 bases of the junction unmatched. Germline V gene lookup returns CDR1 MNHEY and CDR2 SMNVEV (reference sequence). CDR3 length: 13 amino acids.

This chain joins TRBV7-9 and TRBJ2-1; tentatively, D is TRBD2 (7 bases). The CDR3 covers 14 residues. Germline CDR1 SEHNR, CDR2 FQNEAQ (reference sequence). Trimming stripped 5 bases from V and 6 bases from J, with 14 bases between. Here the CDR3 reads CASSRGGLSNEQFF. CDR3 nucleotide sequence: TGTGCCAGCAGCCGCGGGGGCCTCTCCAATGAGCAGTTCTTC.

This clone has a single count. The chain joins TRBV6-2 or TRBV6-3 to TRBJ2-1; TRBD2 agrees at 7 bases. This CDR3 is 17 amino acids long. Looked up from germline, CDR1 is MNHEY and CDR2 is SVGEGT. J was trimmed by 0 bases and V by 5 bases; bases with no gene match: 10. CDR3 protein: CASSIRTRGSSYNEQFF. The CDR3 DNA reads TGTGCCAGCAGTATACGGACTAGGGGATCCTCCTACAATGAGCAGTTCTTC.

J is TRBJ2-1 and V is TRBV5-5; D possibly corresponds to TRBD1 (5 bases). The CDR3 is made up of 15 amino acids. Trimming removed 4 bases from V and 2 bases from J, with 13 bases in between. From germline, CDR1 is SGHKS and CDR2 YYEKEE (reference sequence). CDR3 sequence: CASSLTEQPYNEQFF. CDR3 bases: TGTGCCAGCAGCCTGACAGAGCAACCCTACAATGAGCAGTTCTTC.

The rearrangement joins TRBV27 to TRBJ2-7; weak D call: TRBD2 (6 bases). Trimming pared 3 bases from V and 1 base from J, leaving 13 bases between. The germline gives CDR1 MNHEY, CDR2 SMNVEV (reference sequence). The CDR3 totals 15 residues. The CDR3 DNA reads TGTGCCAGCAGTTTTCGGGACTCCCTGTCCTACGAGCAGTACTTC. As protein: CASSFRDSLSYEQYF.

The chain couples TRBV7-2 to TRBJ1-2, with D possibly TRBD1 on 5 matching bases. V shed 5 bases and J shed 2 bases, with 15 bases lying between them. This CDR3 contains 15 residues. Looked up from germline, CDR1 is SGHTA and CDR2 is FQGNSA. Here the CDR3 reads CASSLSGGINYGYTF. CDR3 in DNA: TGTGCCAGCAGCCTATCGGGGGGAATCAACTATGGCTACACCTTC.

This chain uses TRBV5-8 with TRBJ2-7, with D perhaps matching TRBD1 (6 bases). Trimming took off 0 bases at V and 0 bases at J, with 7 bases between the two ends. This CDR3 is 14 amino acids long. Germline V gene lookup returns CDR1 SGHTS and CDR2 YDEGEE. The CDR3 nucleotides are TGTGCCAGCAGCTTGGGGGGGCGCTCCTACGAGCAGTACTTC. Its translation: CASSLGGRSYEQYF.

On this clone: Other DNA sequences of this sample code for an identical CDR3. The chain links TRBV11-2 to TRBJ2-1, with 9 bases matching TRBD1. Trimming at V came to 5 bases and at J to 4 bases, leaving 6 bases not matched to a gene. Germline V gives CDR1 SGHAT, CDR2 FQNNGV. CDR3 size: 15 residues. The chain's CDR3 is CASSPGQGPYNEQFF. The CDR3 nucleotides are TGTGCCAGCAGCCCCGGACAGGGGCCATACAATGAGCAGTTCTTC. Supplemented by reference TRBV11-2 and TRBJ2-1, the full variable domain reads EAGVAQSPRYKIIEKRQSVAFWCNPISGHATLYWYQQILGQGPKLLIQFQNNGVVDDSQLPKDRFSAERLKGVDSTLKIQPAKLEDSAVYLCASSPGQGPYNEQFFGPGTRLTVL.

V is TRBV19 and J is TRBJ1-1, with D possibly TRBD1 on 5 matching bases. CDR1 and CDR2 from the germline V gene are LNHDA and SQIVND (reference sequence). V lost 4 bases and J lost 1, with 19 bases in between. The CDR3 covers 17 residues. The CDR3 DNA reads TGTGCCAGTAGTACTCCTCTGTGGGGGAGGAAGAACACTGAAGCTTTCTTT. Translation gives CASSTPLWGRKNTEAFF.